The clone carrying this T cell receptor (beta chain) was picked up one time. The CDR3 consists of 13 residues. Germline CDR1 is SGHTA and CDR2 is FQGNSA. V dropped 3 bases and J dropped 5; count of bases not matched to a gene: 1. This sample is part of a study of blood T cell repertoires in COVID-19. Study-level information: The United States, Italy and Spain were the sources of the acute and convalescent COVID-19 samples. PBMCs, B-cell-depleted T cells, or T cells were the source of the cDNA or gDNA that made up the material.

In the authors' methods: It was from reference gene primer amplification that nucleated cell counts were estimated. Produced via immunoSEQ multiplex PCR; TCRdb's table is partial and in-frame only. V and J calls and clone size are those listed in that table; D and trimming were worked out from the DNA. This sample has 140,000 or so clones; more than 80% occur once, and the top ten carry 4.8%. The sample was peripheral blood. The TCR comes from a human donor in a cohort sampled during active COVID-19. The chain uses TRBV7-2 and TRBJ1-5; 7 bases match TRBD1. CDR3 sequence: CASSFQGDQPQHF. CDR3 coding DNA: TGTGCCAGCAGCTTCCAGGGGGATCAGCCCCAGCATTTT.